This T cell receptor (beta chain) was sequenced in a study of shared T cell receptors in the human thymus. Here immunoSEQ multiplex PCR was the method, and the copy in TCRdb shows in-frame clones only, minus some. Among about 710,000 clones listed, about 89% were seen once. The V gene's germline CDR1 is LGHNA and CDR2 YSLEER. V shed 3 bases and J shed 8 bases, with 19 bases lying between them. The CDR3 contains 16 residues. These data are also associated with another study on human thymus T cells. That work contributes: Donation came from healthy Finnish infants having corrective surgery for congenital heart defects. Thymic material originated from resections removed in the course of corrective heart surgery. Usage of V and J genes appeared biased in thymic and blood repertoires. Highly overlapping thymic repertoires among unrelated individuals were reported in related research.

The sequenced sample was thymocytes. The source of this sequence is a boy in the first two years of life with a congenital heart defect. The genes are TRBV4-3 and TRBJ1-4; D gene unclear. The CDR3 region has the DNA TGCGCCAGCAGCCATAACCACTCGAACCCGGGGGAAAAACTGTTTTTT. It encodes CASSHNHSNPGEKLFF.